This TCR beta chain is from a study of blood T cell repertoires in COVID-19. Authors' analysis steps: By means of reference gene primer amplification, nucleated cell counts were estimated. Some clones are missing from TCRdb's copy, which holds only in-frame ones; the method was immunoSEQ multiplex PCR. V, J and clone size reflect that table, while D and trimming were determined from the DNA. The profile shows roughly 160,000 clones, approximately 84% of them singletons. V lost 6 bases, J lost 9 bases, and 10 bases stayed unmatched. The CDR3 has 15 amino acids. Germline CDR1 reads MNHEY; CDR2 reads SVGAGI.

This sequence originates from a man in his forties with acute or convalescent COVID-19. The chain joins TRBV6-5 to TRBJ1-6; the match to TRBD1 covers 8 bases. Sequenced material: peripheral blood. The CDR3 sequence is CASRDRDGGSSPLHF. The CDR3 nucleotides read TGTGCCAGCAGGGACAGGGACGGAGGCAGTTCACCCCTCCACTTT.